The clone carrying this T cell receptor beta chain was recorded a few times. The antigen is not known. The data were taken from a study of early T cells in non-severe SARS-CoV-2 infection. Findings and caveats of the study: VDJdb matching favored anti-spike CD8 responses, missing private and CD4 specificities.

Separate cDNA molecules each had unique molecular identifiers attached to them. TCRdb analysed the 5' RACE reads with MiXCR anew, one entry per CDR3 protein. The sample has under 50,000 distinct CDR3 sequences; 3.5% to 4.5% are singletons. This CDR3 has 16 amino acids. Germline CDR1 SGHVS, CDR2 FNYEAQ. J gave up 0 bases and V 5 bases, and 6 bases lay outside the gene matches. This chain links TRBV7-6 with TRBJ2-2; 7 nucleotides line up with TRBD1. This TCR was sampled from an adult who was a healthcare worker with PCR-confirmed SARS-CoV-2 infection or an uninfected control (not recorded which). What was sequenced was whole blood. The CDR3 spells CASSQGVYANTGELFF. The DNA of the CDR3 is TGTGCCAGCAGCCAGGGGGTATACGCGAACACCGGGGAGCTGTTTTTT.